This T cell receptor (beta chain) was identified in a study of blood T cell repertoires in COVID-19. The germline CDR1 and CDR2 sequences are MDHEN and SYDVKM. The CDR3 has 16 residues. After removal of 2 bases from V and 1 base from J, the junction contained 3 bases not matched to a gene. Under the authors' procedure: Reference gene primer amplification gave estimated nucleated cell counts. Produced via immunoSEQ multiplex PCR; TCRdb's table is partial and in-frame only. The V and J calls and clone size are taken from that table; D and trimming were inferred from the DNA. The sample shows 250,000 or so clones, just under 90% of them seen only once. Everyone who took part was roughly 18 to 89 years old, and they came from about 25 US areas.

The TCR was taken from a woman in her twenties or thirties with acute COVID-19. The sequenced material came from PBMCs or T cells enriched from blood (not recorded which). This chain connects TRBV28 to TRBJ2-3; 10 bases fit TRBD2. CDR3 loop: CASSLPSGSGTDTQYF. CDR3 sequence (DNA): TGTGCCAGCAGTTTACCTAGCGGGAGCGGCACAGATACGCAGTATTTT.